The TCR beta chain under discussion was sequenced for a study of T cells after yellow fever vaccination. Each CDR3 protein gets one entry after TCRdb re-called the 5' RACE reads with MiXCR. The sample contains under 400,000 distinct CDR3 sequences, roughly an eighth of which appear only once. The sequences come from CD4+ T cells sorted from PBMCs, collected 15 days after the yellow fever booster vaccination. The clonotype originates from a young man who received the YFV17D yellow fever vaccine.

The CDR3 is CASSFRAGGDNEQFF. The DNA for the CDR3 is TGTGCCAGCAGTTTCAGGGCGGGGGGAGACAATGAGCAGTTCTTC. The chain couples TRBV6-2 or TRBV6-3 to TRBJ2-1; 8 bases match TRBD2. The junction had 7 bases not matched to a gene; V was cut back by 4 bases and J by 5 bases. Germline V gene data show CDR1 as MNHEY and CDR2 as SVGEGT. CDR3 length equals 15 residues.